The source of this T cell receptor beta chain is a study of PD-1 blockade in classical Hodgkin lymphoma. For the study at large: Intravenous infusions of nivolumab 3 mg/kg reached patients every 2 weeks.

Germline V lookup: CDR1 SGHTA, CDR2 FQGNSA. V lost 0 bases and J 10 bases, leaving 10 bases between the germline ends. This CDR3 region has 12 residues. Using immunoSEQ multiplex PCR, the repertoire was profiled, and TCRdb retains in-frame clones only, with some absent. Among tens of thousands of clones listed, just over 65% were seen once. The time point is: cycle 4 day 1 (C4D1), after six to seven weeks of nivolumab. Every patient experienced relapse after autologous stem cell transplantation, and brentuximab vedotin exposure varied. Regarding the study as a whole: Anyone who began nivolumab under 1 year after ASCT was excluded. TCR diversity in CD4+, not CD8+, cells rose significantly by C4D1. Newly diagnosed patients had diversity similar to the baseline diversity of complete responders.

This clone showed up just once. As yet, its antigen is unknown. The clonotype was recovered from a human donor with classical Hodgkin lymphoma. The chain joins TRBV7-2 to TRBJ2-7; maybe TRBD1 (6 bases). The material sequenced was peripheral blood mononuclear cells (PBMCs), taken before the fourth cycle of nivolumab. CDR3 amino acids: CASSLAGQTQYF. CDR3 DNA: TGTGCCAGCAGCTTAGCTGGACAGACACAGTACTTC.